This entry lists 20 T cell receptor beta chains sequenced from one sample in a study of graft-versus-host responses after intestinal transplantation. No antigens are known for them. The protocol was immunoSEQ multiplex PCR, while the TCRdb copy is restricted to in-frame clones and leaves out a portion. The repertoire holds about 88,000 clones, about 94% seen once, with about 0.2% in the top ten. Material: unstimulated CD4+ T cells sorted from spleen or lymph node cells, obtained before transplant. Every receptor here comes from a human donor who was the organ donor for an intestinal transplant.

The chain uses TRBV2 and TRBJ2-1; 9 positions agree with TRBD2. The germline CDR1 and CDR2 sequences are SNHLY and FYNNEI. This CDR3 has 15 residues. V shed 3 bases, J shed 8 bases, and the junction held 8 bases outside the gene matches. In DNA, the CDR3 is TGTGCCAGCAGTGATGGCGGGGGGGCCGGGTATGAGCAGTTCTTC. It codes for CASSDGGGAGYEQFF.

The CDR3 nucleotides are TGTGCCAGCAGCCAAGAATCCGGGACCTTCACAGATACGCAGTATTTT. This codes for CASSQESGTFTDTQYF. The V call is TRBV4-2, the J call TRBJ2-3; D may match TRBD1 or TRBD2 (5 bases each). CDR3 length: 16 amino acids. Germline CDR1 is LGHNA and CDR2 is YNFKEQ. V was cut by 0 bases and J by 2 bases, with 12 bases left in between.

The chain has TRBV19 and TRBJ2-2; 8 bases map to TRBD2. CDR1 is LNHDA, CDR2 SQIVND, per germline (reference sequence). Trimming took 6 bases from V and 4 from J; bases not matched to a gene: 4. The length of the CDR3 is 14 residues. As DNA, the CDR3 is TGTGCCAGTAGCCGGACTAGCCCCACCGGGGAGCTGTTTTTT. Encoded protein: CASSRTSPTGELFF.

The chain combines TRBV5-1 with TRBJ2-5, with TRBD1 matching 8 bases. The V segment lost 5 bases and the J segment 0 bases; nucleotides outside the gene matches: 9. Germline assignment: CDR1 SGHRS and CDR2 YFSETQ. CDR3 length: 16 residues. The CDR3 DNA is TGCGCCAGCAGTACCCGGACAGGGTTGTACCAAGAGACCCAGTACTTC. It codes for CASSTRTGLYQETQYF.

The genes are TRBV10-1 and TRBJ2-7; no clear D gene. This CDR3 comprises 13 residues. Per germline, CDR1 WNHNN and CDR2 SYGVQD (reference sequence). The ends were cut back, 2 bases at V and 3 bases at J, with 8 bases in the middle. The CDR3 reads CASSEDNFYEQYF. CDR3 coding DNA: TGCGCCAGCAGTGAGGACAATTTCTACGAGCAGTACTTC.

The V gene is TRBV5-6, the J gene TRBJ1-2; D unclear. Germline V gene lookup returns CDR1 SGHDT and CDR2 YYEEEE. This CDR3 is 14 amino acids long. V was clipped by 1 base and J by 5 bases, with 12 bases between them. CDR3 DNA sequence: TGTGCCAGCAGCTTGTTTGAAGGGAATTATGGCTACACCTTC. Its translation: CASSLFEGNYGYTF.

The chain is built from TRBV2 and TRBJ2-1; D call uncertain. V lost 4 bases, J lost 4 bases, and 11 bases lay in between. Germline V gives CDR1 SNHLY, CDR2 FYNNEI. This CDR3 is built from 14 residues. The CDR3, as DNA: TGTGCCAGCAGTGGGCTTCTGAATTACAATGAGCAGTTCTTC. The encoded protein is CASSGLLNYNEQFF.

The rearrangement joins TRBV18 to TRBJ2-7, with D perhaps assigned TRBD1 or TRBD2 (5 bases each). Trimming left V 3 bases short and J 0 bases short, with 15 bases between. Germline V gene sequence: CDR1 KGHSH, CDR2 LQKENI. CDR3 length equals 16 residues. The CDR3 coding sequence is TGTGCCAGCTCACCCTTACGGGGCCGTTCCTCCTACGAGCAGTACTTC. Residues: CASSPLRGRSSYEQYF.

The rearrangement links TRBV7-9 to TRBJ1-2; tentative D call: TRBD1 (6 bases). The V end lost 6 bases, the J end lost 8 bases, and 19 bases lay between the germline ends. From germline, CDR1 is SEHNR and CDR2 FQNEAQ (reference sequence). This CDR3 comprises 14 residues. CDR3: CASRATQGRRGYTF. CDR3 sequence (DNA): TGTGCCAGCAGAGCGACCCAGGGGCGGAGGGGCTACACCTTC.

The chain couples TRBV19 to TRBJ2-3; either TRBD1 or TRBD2 may supply D (6 bases each). The germline V and J ends were trimmed by 8 bases and 4 bases, with 19 bases remaining between them. Germline values: CDR1 LNHDA, CDR2 SQIVND (reference sequence). This CDR3 is 15 amino acids long. The CDR3 reads CASGFRGARADTQYF. The CDR3 bases are TGTGCCAGTGGATTTAGGGGGGCGAGAGCAGATACGCAGTATTTT.

This clone has a single count. V and J are TRBV6-6 and TRBJ2-3; 7 bases align to TRBD1. V trimming: 2 bases; J trimming: 5 bases; junction bases outside the gene matches: 10. Germline V CDR1 and CDR2: MNHNY, SVGAGI (reference sequence). The CDR3 length is 16 residues. The CDR3 DNA sequence: TGTGCCAGCAGTTACCCAAAAAAGACAGGGAGAGATACGCAGTATTTT. Encoded protein: CASSYPKKTGRDTQYF.

This sequence joins TRBV5-1 and TRBJ2-3, with 10 positions matching TRBD2. Germline values: CDR1 SGHRS, CDR2 YFSETQ. This CDR3 has 16 residues. V trimming: 4 bases; J trimming: 1 base; junction bases outside the gene matches: 6. In DNA form, the CDR3 reads TGCGCCAGCAGCAAGGACGGGACTAGCGGCACAGATACGCAGTATTTT. Translated, it gives CASSKDGTSGTDTQYF.

This chain connects TRBV7-6 to TRBJ2-4; D might be TRBD1 (7 bases). Per the germline V gene, CDR1 is SGHVS and CDR2 is FNYEAQ. The CDR3 spans 15 residues. Trimming stripped 5 bases from V and 3 bases from J, with 14 bases between. The CDR3 nucleotides read TGTGCCAGCAGCCCCCGACAGGGAGGCAAAAACATTCAGTACTTC. It encodes CASSPRQGGKNIQYF.

This clone was observed a single time. The CDR3: CASSLTGTGGWNEQFF. The CDR3 region has the DNA TGCGCCAGCAGCTTGACCGGGACAGGGGGCTGGAATGAGCAGTTCTTC. The J gene is TRBJ2-1, the V gene TRBV5-1, with 12 bases lining up with TRBD1. CDR1 is SGHRS and CDR2 is YFSETQ in the germline V gene. The CDR3 loop spans 16 amino acids. V was clipped by 1 base and J by 7 bases; unmatched bases: 6. Together with reference TRBV5-1 and TRBJ2-1, the CDR3 gives the full variable domain: KAGVTQTPRYLIKTRGQQVTLSCSPISGHRSVSWYQQTPGQGLQFLFEYFSETQRNKGNFPGRFSGRQFSNSRSEMNVSTLELGDSALYLCASSLTGTGGWNEQFFGPGTRLTVL.

This rearrangement joins TRBV6-5 to TRBJ2-4; D is ambiguous. V dropped 6 bases and J dropped 8 bases, with 11 bases sitting between them. The CDR3 has 12 residues. The germline V gene encodes CDR1 MNHEY and CDR2 SVGAGI. CDR3 protein: CASRAPGYIQYF. The DNA of the CDR3 is TGTGCCAGCAGGGCCCCCGGGTACATTCAGTACTTC.

J is TRBJ2-5 and V is TRBV11-2; 8 bases are shared with TRBD1. The J call is in doubt because the DNA end fits TRBJ2-7 better. Germline V gene data show CDR1 as SGHAT and CDR2 as FQNNGV. The CDR3 spans 14 residues. This CDR3 reads CASRGQASSYEQYF. In DNA, the CDR3 is TGTGCCAGCCGGGGACAGGCATCCTCCTACGAGCAGTACTTC.

This chain joins TRBV10-3 and TRBJ1-1, with D maybe TRBD1 (6 bases). There are 17 residues in the CDR3. Per the germline V gene, CDR1 is ENHRY and CDR2 is SYGVKD. V dropped 1 base and J dropped 5 bases, with 20 bases sitting between them. CDR3 in DNA: TGTGCCATCAGTGAGTTGCACACCGGGGGGCAGAGAACTGAAGCTTTCTTT. Translating gives CAISELHTGGQRTEAFF.

The chain has TRBV21-1 and TRBJ2-7; the table's D call, TRBD2, has no DNA check behind it. TRBV21-1 has pseudogene status. The CDR3 runs 15 residues. The CDR3 sequence: CASSTRAGVTYEQYF. In nucleotides, the CDR3 is TGTGCCAGCAGCACTCGAGCGGGGGTGACCTACGAGCAGTACTTC.

This clone came up once. The limits of the CDR3 on the DNA are not certain, so only TCRdb's listed CDR3 is given. The rearrangement links TRBV12-2 to TRBJ2-3; the table's D call, TRBD2, has no DNA check behind it. TRBV12-2 is noted as a pseudogene. The CDR3 spans 16 residues, counting both ends. This CDR3 reads CASRPSWDYLCDTQYF.

V usage is TRBV2 and J usage is TRBJ2-7; possibly TRBD2 for D (6 bases). Trimming shortened V by 6 bases and J by 0 bases, and 12 bases separated the two germline ends. This CDR3 is 14 amino acids long. CDR1 is SNHLY, CDR2 FYNNEI, per germline. Here the CDR3 reads CASSRRADSYEQYF. The CDR3 DNA reads TGTGCCAGCAGCAGGAGGGCGGACTCCTACGAGCAGTACTTC.